This T cell receptor (beta chain) is from a study of human T cells and chemical hapten exposure. Study background: TCR yields per sample varied, mainly owing to small pooled library volume differences.

There are many counts of this clonotype. The antigen remains undetermined. General study findings and limits: Patch test score showed a positive correlation with PT1 expanded TCR counts.

V was trimmed by 4 bases and J by 4 bases, leaving 26 bases between them. CDR1 is MDHEN and CDR2 is SYDVKM in the germline V gene. This CDR3 spans 18 amino acids. TCRdb re-called the RACE reads with MiXCR, one entry per CDR3 protein. The data show about 85,000 distinct CDR3 sequences, around 8.8% seen once. Time point meaning: pre-sensitization, week 0. Treatment given: therapeutic diphenylcyclopropenone sensitization with weekly scalp DPC. Extraction of total RNA was performed on unfractionated whole blood. The chain has TRBV28 and TRBJ2-7, with a weak D call TRBD1 (5 bases). This TCR was sampled from a man aged 35-49 years with alopecia areata. Some clones in this sample may be carry-over from other donors' samples. The sequenced sample was whole blood, obtained in connection with sensitization to the hapten diphenylcyclopropenone (DPC). The CDR3 is CASSSRHRLSGFGYEQYV. DNA of the CDR3: TGTGCCAGCAGTTCCCGCCACCGTTTGTCAGGGTTCGGTTACGAGCAGTACGTC.